This T cell receptor beta chain was obtained from a study of beta chain features in type 1 diabetes. Findings and limits, study-wide: Within the patient group, naive, central memory and Treg TCRB repertoires appeared more similar to each other than within healthy donors.

Every isolated RNA sample was fully reverse transcribed, so sequencing captured expressed TCRB transcripts. Assay: immunoSEQ multiplex PCR; the TCRdb copy retains only in-frame clones and omits some. Among 300,000 to 450,000 clones listed, 20% were seen once. On this clone itself: The antigen remains undetermined.

CDR1 and CDR2 (germline): SNHLY, FYNNEI. The ends lost 7 bases at V and 0 bases at J; junction bases unmatched: 3. The CDR3 totals 13 residues. The receptor was isolated from a woman aged 18-35 years in good health. Sequenced input: naive CD4+ T cells from blood. The V gene is TRBV2, the J gene TRBJ2-7; TRBD1 aligns across 7 bases. The CDR3 coding sequence is TGTGCCAGCACCGGGACAGCCTCCTACGAGCAGTACTTC. Its protein is CASTGTASYEQYF. Using reference TRBV2 and TRBJ2-7 for the parts outside the CDR3, the full variable domain is EPEVTQTPSHQVTQMGQEVILRCVPISNHLYFYWYRQILGQKVEFLVSFYNNEISEKSEIFDDQFSVERPDGSNFTLKIRSTKLEDSAMYFCASTGTASYEQYFGPGTRLTVT.